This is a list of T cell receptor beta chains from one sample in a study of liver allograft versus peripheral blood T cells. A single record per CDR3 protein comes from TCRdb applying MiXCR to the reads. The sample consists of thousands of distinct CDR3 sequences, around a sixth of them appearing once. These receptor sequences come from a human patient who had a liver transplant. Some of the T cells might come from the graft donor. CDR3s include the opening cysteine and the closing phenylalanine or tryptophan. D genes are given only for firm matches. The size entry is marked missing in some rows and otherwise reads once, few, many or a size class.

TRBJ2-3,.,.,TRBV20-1,CSAGSTSPTDTQYF,TGCAGTGCGGGGTCGACTAGTCCCACAGATACGCAGTATTTT
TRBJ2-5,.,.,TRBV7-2,CASSFQRGQETQYF,TGTGCCAGCAGCTTTCAGCGAGGGCAAGAGACCCAGTACTTC
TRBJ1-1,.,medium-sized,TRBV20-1,CSAKTGTYTEAFF,TGCAGTGCCAAGACAGGCACGTACACTGAAGCTTTCTTT
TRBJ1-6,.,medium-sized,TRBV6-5,CASKGLVAGSNSPLHF,TGTGCCAGCAAAGGGCTTGTTGCCGGCTCTAATTCACCCCTCCACTTT
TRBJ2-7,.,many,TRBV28,CASLRASSYEQYF,TGTGCCAGCCTCCGGGCGTCCTCCTACGAGCAGTACTTC
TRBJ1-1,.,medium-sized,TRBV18,CASSRDSNTEAFF,TGTGCCAGCTCACGAGACAGCAACACTGAAGCTTTCTTT
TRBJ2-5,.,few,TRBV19,CASSRGTGETQYF,TGTGCCAGTAGTAGAGGGACGGGGGAGACCCAGTACTTC
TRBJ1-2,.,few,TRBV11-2,CASSFETAGYTF,TGTGCCAGCAGCTTTGAGACAGCTGGCTACACCTTC
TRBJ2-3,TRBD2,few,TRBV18,CASSPRTSGGADTQYF,TGTGCCAGCTCACCGCGGACTAGCGGGGGTGCAGATACGCAGTATTTT
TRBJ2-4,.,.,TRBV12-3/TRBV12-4,CASRPSLGLLAKNIQYF,TGTGCCAGCAGGCCCTCCCTGGGCTTGCTAGCCAAAAACATTCAGTACTTC
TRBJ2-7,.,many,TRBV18,CASSDPVRSYEQYF,TGTGCCAGCTCCGACCCCGTCCGCTCCTACGAGCAGTACTTC
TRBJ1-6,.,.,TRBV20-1,CSARRGEKGPLHF,TGCAGTGCTAGGAGGGGGGAAAAGGGACCCCTCCACTTT
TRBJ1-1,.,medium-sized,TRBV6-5,CASRQVLNTEAFF,TGTGCCAGCAGGCAAGTCCTAAACACTGAAGCTTTCTTT
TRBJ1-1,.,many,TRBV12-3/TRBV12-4,CASSLVGTSTEAFF,TGTGCCAGCAGTTTAGTTGGGACAAGCACTGAAGCTTTCTTT
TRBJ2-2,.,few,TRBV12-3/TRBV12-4,CASISGLNTGELFF,TGTGCCAGCATTTCGGGCCTGAACACCGGGGAGCTGTTTTTT
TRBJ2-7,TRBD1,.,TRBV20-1,CSAYDRESFYEQYF,TGCAGTGCTTACGACAGGGAGTCTTTCTACGAGCAGTACTTC
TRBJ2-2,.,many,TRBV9,CASSQRGSTGELFF,TGTGCCAGCAGTCAACGGGGGTCTACCGGGGAGCTGTTTTTT
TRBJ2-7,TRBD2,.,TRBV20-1,CSAKRGPLDYEQYF,TGCAGTGCTAAGCGGGGGCCCCTTGACTACGAGCAGTACTTC
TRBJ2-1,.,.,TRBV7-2,CASSLEGGFREQFF,TGTGCCAGCAGCTTAGAAGGCGGATTCCGAGAGCAGTTCTTC
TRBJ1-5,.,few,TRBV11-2,CASSFSGANHQPQHF,TGTGCCAGCAGCTTCTCCGGGGCCAATCATCAGCCCCAGCATTTT
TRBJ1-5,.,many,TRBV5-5,CASSLRGGGVQPQHF,TGTGCCAGCAGCTTGCGGGGGGGGGGTGTGCAGCCCCAGCATTTT
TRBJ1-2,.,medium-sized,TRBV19,CASSIQGYGYTF,TGTGCCAGTAGTATACAGGGCTATGGCTACACCTTC
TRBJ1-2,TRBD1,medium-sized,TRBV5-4,CASSFRTGGEGYTF,TGTGCCAGCAGCTTCCGGACAGGGGGGGAAGGCTACACCTTC
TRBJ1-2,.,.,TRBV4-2,CASSQERGQPYGYTF,TGTGCCAGCAGCCAAGAGAGAGGGCAGCCCTATGGCTACACCTTC
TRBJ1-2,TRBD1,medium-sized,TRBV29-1,CSVSGQGASYTF,TGCAGCGTTTCGGGACAGGGGGCTAGCTACACCTTC
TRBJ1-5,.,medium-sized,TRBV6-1,CASSVEGEPQHF,TGTGCCAGCAGTGTCGAGGGGGAGCCCCAGCATTTT
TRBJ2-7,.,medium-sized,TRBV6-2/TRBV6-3,CASSWGRLGEQYF,TGTGCCAGCAGTTGGGGCCGCCTAGGAGAGCAGTACTTC
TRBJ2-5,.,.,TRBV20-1,CSASGVVGGPGETQYF,TGCAGTGCTAGTGGGGTCGTGGGGGGGCCTGGAGAGACCCAGTACTTC
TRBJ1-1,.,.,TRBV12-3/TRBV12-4,CASSSRGIGNTEAFF,TGTGCCAGCAGTTCCAGGGGAATAGGGAACACTGAAGCTTTCTTT
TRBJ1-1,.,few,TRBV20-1,CSARDSGRPVNTEAFF,TGCAGTGCTAGAGATAGCGGGAGACCGGTAAACACTGAAGCTTTCTTT
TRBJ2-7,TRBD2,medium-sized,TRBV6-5,CASSYSTSGGYEQYF,TGTGCCAGCAGTTACTCGACTAGCGGGGGGTACGAGCAGTACTTC
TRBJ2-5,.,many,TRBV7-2,CASSTTWGQETQYF,TGTGCCAGCAGCACTACTTGGGGGCAAGAGACCCAGTACTTC
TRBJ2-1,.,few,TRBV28,CASSSLGSGYNEQFF,TGTGCCAGCAGTTCCCTGGGGAGCGGGTACAATGAGCAGTTCTTC
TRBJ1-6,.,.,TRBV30,CAWSVLNNSPLRF,TGTGCCTGGAGTGTACTCAATAATTCACCCCTCCGCTTT
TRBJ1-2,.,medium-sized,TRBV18,CASSPRAGEEGYTF,TGTGCCAGCTCACCTAGGGCCGGGGAGGAAGGCTACACCTTC
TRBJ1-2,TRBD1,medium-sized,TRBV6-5,CASSYYPRDSYGYTF,TGTGCCAGCAGTTATTATCCCAGGGACAGCTATGGCTACACCTTC
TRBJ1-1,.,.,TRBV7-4,CASSFSTGTEAFF,TGTGCCAGCAGCTTCTCGACAGGTACTGAAGCTTTCTTT
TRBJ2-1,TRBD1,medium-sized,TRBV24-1,CATSDGQGTGNEQFF,TGTGCCACCAGTGACGGACAGGGTACAGGGAATGAGCAGTTCTTC
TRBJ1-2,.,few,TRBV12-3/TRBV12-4,CASSLSRVSYGYTF,TGTGCCAGCAGTTTATCCAGGGTCAGCTATGGCTACACCTTC
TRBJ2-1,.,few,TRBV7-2,CASSSLGLNNEQFF,TGTGCCAGCAGCTCCTTAGGGCTCAACAATGAGCAGTTCTTC
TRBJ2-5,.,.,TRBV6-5,CASSLTDQETQYF,TGTGCCAGCAGTCTGACAGACCAAGAGACCCAGTACTTC
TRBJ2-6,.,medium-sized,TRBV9,CASSATGTPVSGANVLTF,TGTGCCAGCAGCGCAACCGGGACGCCGGTCTCTGGGGCCAACGTCCTGACTTTC
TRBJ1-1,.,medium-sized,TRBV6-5,CASSYSTGYEAFF,TGTGCCAGCAGTTACTCGACCGGTTATGAAGCTTTCTTT
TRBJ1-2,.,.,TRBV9,CASSAGQDYGYTF,TGTGCCAGCAGCGCGGGACAAGACTATGGCTACACCTTC
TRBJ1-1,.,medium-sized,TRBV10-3,CAISERGMNTEAFF,TGTGCCATCAGTGAACGGGGGATGAACACTGAAGCTTTCTTT
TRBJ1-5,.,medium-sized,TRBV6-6,CASRLDGNSNQPQHF,TGTGCCAGCAGGCTGGACGGAAATAGCAATCAGCCCCAGCATTTT
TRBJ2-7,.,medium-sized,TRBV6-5,CASSSRLGYEQYF,TGTGCCAGCAGTTCACGTCTGGGGTACGAGCAGTACTTC
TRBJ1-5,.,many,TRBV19,CASSIGDSNQPQHF,TGTGCCAGTAGTATAGGGGATAGCAATCAGCCCCAGCATTTT
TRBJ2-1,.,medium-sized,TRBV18,CASSGIYNEQFF,TGTGCCAGCTCAGGTATCTACAATGAGCAGTTCTTC